In its sample, the clone carrying this TCR beta chain was seen many times. The data stem from a study of T cells in Graves' hyperthyroidism and ophthalmopathy. The CDR3 loop spans 16 amino acids. The V and J ends lost 3 bases and 5 bases respectively, with 19 bases between them. Germline CDR1 MDHEN, CDR2 SYDVKM. Researchers took RNA transcripts and amplified the TCR beta CDR3 regions from them. HTBI primers were used for first-round RT-PCR of the TCR CDR3. TCRdb re-derived calls from the multiplex PCR reads in MiXCR, one entry per CDR3 protein. The repertoire includes 650,000 to 750,000 distinct CDR3 sequences, 14% of them detected once, and about a tenth sits in the top ten.

V usage is TRBV28 and J usage is TRBJ2-5; D perhaps matches TRBD2 (7 bases). Material for sequencing was blood. This sequence was found in a woman younger than 35 with Graves' hyperthyroidism. The CDR3 sequence: CASSLGSERGGETQYF. In DNA, the CDR3 is TGTGCCAGCAGTTTGGGTAGCGAAAGGGGGGGCGAGACCCAGTACTTC.